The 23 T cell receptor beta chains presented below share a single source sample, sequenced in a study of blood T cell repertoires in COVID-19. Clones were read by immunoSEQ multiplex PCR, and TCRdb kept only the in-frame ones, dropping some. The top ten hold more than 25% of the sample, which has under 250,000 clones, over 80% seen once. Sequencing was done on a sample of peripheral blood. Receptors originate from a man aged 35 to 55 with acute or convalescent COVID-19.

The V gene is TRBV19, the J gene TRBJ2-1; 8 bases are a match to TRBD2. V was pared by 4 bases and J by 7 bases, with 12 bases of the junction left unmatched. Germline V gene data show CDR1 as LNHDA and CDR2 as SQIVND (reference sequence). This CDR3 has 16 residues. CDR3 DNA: TGTGCCAGTAGTACGACCGGGACTAGTAGCTCGAATGAGCAGTTCTTC. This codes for CASSTTGTSSSNEQFF. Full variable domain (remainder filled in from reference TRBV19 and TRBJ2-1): DGGITQSPKYLFRKEGQNVTLSCEQNLNHDAMYWYRQDPGQGLRLIYYSQIVNDFQKGDIAEGYSVSREKKESFPLTVTSAQKNPTAFYLCASSTTGTSSSNEQFFGPGTRLTVL.

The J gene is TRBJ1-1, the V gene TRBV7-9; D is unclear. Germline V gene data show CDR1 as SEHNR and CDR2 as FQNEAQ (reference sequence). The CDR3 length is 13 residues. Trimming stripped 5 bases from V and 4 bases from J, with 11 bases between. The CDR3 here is CASSQSRGTEAFF. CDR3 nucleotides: TGTGCCAGCAGCCAAAGTCGGGGCACTGAAGCTTTCTTT.

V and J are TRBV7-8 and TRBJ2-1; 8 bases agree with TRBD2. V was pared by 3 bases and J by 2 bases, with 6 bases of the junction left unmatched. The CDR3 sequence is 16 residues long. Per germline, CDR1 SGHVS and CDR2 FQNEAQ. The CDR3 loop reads CASSLSGSYPYNEQFF. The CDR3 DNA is TGTGCCAGCAGCTTGAGCGGGAGTTATCCCTACAATGAGCAGTTCTTC.

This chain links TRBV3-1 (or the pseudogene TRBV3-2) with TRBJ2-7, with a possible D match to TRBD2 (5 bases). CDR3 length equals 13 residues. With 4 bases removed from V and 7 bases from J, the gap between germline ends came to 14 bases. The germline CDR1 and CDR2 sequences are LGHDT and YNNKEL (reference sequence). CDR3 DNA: TGTGCCAGCAGCCTCCTTAGGGCGGGTGAGCAGTACTTC. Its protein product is CASSLLRAGEQYF.

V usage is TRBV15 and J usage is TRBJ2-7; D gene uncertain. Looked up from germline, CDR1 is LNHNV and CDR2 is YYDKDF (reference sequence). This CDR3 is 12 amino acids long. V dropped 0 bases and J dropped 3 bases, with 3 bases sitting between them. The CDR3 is CATSRDFYEQYF. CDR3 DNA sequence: TGTGCCACCAGCAGAGACTTCTACGAGCAGTACTTC.

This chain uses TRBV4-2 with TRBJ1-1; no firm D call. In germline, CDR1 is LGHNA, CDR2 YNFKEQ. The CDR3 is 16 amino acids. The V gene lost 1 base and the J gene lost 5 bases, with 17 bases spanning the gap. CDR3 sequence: CASSQGARAGLTEAFF. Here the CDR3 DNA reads TGTGCCAGCAGCCAAGGAGCGAGGGCCGGTTTGACTGAAGCTTTCTTT.

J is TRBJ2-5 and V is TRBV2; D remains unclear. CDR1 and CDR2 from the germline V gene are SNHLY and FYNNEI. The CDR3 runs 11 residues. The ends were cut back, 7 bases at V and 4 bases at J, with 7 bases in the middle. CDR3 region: CASTVRETQYF. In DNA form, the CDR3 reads TGTGCCAGCACCGTCCGAGAGACCCAGTACTTC.

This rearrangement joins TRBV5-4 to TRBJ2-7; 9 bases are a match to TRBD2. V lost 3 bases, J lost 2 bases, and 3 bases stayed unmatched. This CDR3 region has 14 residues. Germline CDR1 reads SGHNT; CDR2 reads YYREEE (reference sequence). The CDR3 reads CASSSGTSPYEQYF. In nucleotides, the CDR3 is TGTGCCAGCAGCTCCGGGACTAGCCCCTACGAGCAGTACTTC.

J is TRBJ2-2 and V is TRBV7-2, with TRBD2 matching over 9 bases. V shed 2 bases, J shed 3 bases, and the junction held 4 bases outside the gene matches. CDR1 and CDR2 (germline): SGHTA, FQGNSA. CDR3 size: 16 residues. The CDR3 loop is CASSLNSGGDTGELFF. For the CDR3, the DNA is TGTGCCAGCAGCTTAAATAGCGGGGGCGACACCGGGGAGCTGTTTTTT.

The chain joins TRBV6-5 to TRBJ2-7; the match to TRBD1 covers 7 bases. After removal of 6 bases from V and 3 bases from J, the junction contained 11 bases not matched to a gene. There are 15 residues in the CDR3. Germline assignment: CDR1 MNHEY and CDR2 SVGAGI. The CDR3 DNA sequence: TGTGCCAGCAGCCGGGGACAGCTAAGTCTCTACGAGCAGTACTTC. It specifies CASSRGQLSLYEQYF.

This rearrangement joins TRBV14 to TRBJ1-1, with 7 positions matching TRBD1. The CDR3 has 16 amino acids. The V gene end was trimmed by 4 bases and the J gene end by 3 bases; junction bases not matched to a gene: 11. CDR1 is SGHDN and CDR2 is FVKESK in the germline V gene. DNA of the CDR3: TGTGCCAGCAGCCCCTACTACAGGGGAAGGTACACTGAAGCTTTCTTT. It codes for CASSPYYRGRYTEAFF.

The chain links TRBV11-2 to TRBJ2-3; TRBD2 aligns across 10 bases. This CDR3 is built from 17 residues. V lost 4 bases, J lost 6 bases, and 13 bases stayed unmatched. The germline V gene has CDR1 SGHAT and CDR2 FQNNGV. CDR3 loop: CASSSTGLAVDQDTQYF. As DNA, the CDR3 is TGTGCCAGCAGCTCGACCGGACTAGCGGTGGATCAGGATACGCAGTATTTT.

This chain's CDR3 is CASSFRFNTEAFF. The CDR3 coding sequence is TGTGCCAGCAGCTTCAGGTTTAACACTGAAGCTTTCTTT. This chain uses TRBV5-5 with TRBJ1-1; unclear D gene. The CDR3 loop spans 13 amino acids. Germline CDR1 and CDR2: SGHKS and YYEKEE (reference sequence). Deletions cut 2 bases from V and 2 bases from J, with 7 bases between. The full variable domain, with the rest looked up from reference TRBV5-5 and TRBJ1-1, is DAGVTQSPTHLIKTRGQQVTLRCSPISGHKSVSWYQQVLGQGPQFIFQYYEKEERGRGNFPDRFSARQFPNYSSELNVNALLLGDSALYLCASSFRFNTEAFFGQGTRLTVV.

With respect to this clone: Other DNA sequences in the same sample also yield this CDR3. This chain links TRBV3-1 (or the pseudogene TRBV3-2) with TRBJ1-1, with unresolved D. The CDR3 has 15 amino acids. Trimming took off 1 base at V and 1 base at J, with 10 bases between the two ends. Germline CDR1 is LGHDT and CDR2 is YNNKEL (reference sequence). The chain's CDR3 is CASSQGHSPNTEAFF. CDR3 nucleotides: TGTGCCAGCAGCCAAGGACACTCGCCGAACACTGAAGCTTTCTTT.

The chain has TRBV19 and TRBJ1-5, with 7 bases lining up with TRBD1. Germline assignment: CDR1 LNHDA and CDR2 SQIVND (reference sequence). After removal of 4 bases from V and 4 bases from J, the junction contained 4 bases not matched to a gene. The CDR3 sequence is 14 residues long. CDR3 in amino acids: CASSRDSKNQPQHF. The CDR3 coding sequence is TGTGCCAGTAGTAGGGACAGCAAAAATCAGCCCCAGCATTTT.

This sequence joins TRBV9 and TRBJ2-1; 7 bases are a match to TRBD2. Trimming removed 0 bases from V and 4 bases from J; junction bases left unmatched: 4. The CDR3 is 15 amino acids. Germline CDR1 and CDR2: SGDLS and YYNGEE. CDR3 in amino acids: CASSVAAGAYNEQFF. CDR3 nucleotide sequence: TGTGCCAGCAGCGTAGCGGCGGGAGCTTACAATGAGCAGTTCTTC.

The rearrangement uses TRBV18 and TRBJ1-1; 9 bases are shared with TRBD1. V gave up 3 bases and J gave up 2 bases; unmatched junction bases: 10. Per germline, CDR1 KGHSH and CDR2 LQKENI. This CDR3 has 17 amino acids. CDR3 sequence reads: CASSPPGQGISNTEAFF. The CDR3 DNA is TGTGCCAGCTCACCCCCGGGACAGGGTATCTCTAACACTGAAGCTTTCTTT.

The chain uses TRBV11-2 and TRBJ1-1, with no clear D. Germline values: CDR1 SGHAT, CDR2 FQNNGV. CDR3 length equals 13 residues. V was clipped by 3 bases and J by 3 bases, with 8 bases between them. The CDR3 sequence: CASSLWGDTEAFF. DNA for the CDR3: TGTGCCAGCAGCTTGTGGGGAGACACTGAAGCTTTCTTT.

The CDR3 loop reads CASRMTSGADTQYF. CDR3 sequence (DNA): TGCGCCAGCAGAATGACGAGCGGGGCAGATACGCAGTATTTT. This chain connects TRBV5-1 to TRBJ2-3; 7 nucleotides agree with TRBD2. J was trimmed by 4 bases and V by 5 bases; bases with no gene match: 7. The germline CDR1 and CDR2 sequences are SGHRS and YFSETQ. CDR3 size: 14 residues. Together with reference TRBV5-1 and TRBJ2-3, the CDR3 gives the full variable domain: KAGVTQTPRYLIKTRGQQVTLSCSPISGHRSVSWYQQTPGQGLQFLFEYFSETQRNKGNFPGRFSGRQFSNSRSEMNVSTLELGDSALYLCASRMTSGADTQYFGPGTRLTVL.

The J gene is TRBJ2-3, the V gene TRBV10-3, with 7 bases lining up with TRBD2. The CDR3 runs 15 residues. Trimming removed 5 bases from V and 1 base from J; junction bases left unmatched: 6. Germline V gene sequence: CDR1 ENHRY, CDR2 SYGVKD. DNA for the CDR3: TGTGCCATCAGTTTGCGGGGGATTGGCACAGATACGCAGTATTTT. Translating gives CAISLRGIGTDTQYF.

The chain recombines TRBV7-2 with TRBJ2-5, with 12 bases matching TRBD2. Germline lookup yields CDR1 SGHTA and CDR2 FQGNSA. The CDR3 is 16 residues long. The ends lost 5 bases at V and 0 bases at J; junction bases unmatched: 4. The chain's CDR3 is CASSPGLAGHQETQYF. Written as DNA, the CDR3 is TGTGCCAGCAGCCCAGGACTAGCGGGGCACCAAGAGACCCAGTACTTC.

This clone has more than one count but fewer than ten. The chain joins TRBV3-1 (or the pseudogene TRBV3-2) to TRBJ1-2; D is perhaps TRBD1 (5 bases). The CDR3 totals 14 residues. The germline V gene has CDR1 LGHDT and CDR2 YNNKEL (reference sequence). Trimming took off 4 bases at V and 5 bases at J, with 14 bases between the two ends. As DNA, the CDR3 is TGTGCCAGCAGCCCGTCAGTGGGGGGGTATGGCTACACCTTC. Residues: CASSPSVGGYGYTF.

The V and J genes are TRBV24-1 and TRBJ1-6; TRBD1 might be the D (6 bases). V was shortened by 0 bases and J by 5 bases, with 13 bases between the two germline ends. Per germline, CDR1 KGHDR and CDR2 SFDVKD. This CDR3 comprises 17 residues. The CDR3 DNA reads TGTGCCACCAGTGATTTGGTCACAGGGTGCCATAATTCACCCCTCCACTTT. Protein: CATSDLVTGCHNSPLHF.